These 12 T cell receptor beta chains share one sample of origin, sequenced in a study of blood T cell repertoires in COVID-19. Assay used: immunoSEQ multiplex PCR; TCRdb lists only in-frame clones, some missing. The repertoire holds over 80,000 clones, with about 80% as singletons. What was sequenced was peripheral blood. These receptors all come from a woman in her sixties or seventies with acute or convalescent COVID-19.

The chain is built from TRBV11-3 and TRBJ2-5; TRBD1 matches at 8 bases. V lost 5 bases to trimming and J lost 1 base; unmatched junction nucleotides: 12. The CDR3 is 17 amino acids. Germline CDR1 reads SGHNT; CDR2 reads YENEEA. The chain's CDR3 is CASSPGGGQGTQETQYF. CDR3 nucleotides: TGTGCCAGCAGCCCCGGGGGAGGACAGGGCACCCAAGAGACCCAGTACTTC.

The chain combines TRBV5-5 with TRBJ2-1, with D possibly TRBD1 on 6 matching bases. V was trimmed by 3 bases and J by 4 bases, leaving 14 bases between them. Germline loops: CDR1 SGHKS, CDR2 YYEKEE (reference sequence). The CDR3 covers 15 residues. Here the CDR3 reads CASSSPGTLYNEQFF. CDR3 bases: TGTGCCAGCAGCTCCCCGGGGACACTATACAATGAGCAGTTCTTC.

This chain connects TRBV4-3 to TRBJ2-5, with 9 bases that match TRBD1. After removal of 4 bases from V and 2 bases from J, the junction contained 5 bases not matched to a gene. The germline V gene encodes CDR1 LGHNA and CDR2 YSLEER. This CDR3 comprises 15 residues. This CDR3 reads CASSRDGQGQETQYF. As DNA, the CDR3 is TGCGCCAGCAGCCGGGATGGACAGGGGCAAGAGACCCAGTACTTC.

The chain is built from TRBV7-9 and TRBJ2-7; a possible D gene is TRBD1 (5 bases). Between the trimmed V and J ends, which lost 5 bases and 2 bases, there was a span of 10 bases. This CDR3 contains 13 residues. Germline V gene data show CDR1 as SEHNR and CDR2 as FQNEAQ (reference sequence). The CDR3 bases are TGTGCCAGCAGCACGACAGCCACCTACGAGCAGTACTTC. It translates to CASSTTATYEQYF.

This clone appeared a single time. The J gene is TRBJ2-5, the V gene TRBV3-1 (or the pseudogene TRBV3-2); D call uncertain. The CDR3 loop spans 13 amino acids. V was shortened by 4 bases and J by 1 base, with 7 bases between the two germline ends. Germline V gives CDR1 LGHDT, CDR2 YNNKEL (reference sequence). CDR3 amino acids: CASSRGVQETQYF. The CDR3 region has the DNA TGTGCCAGCAGCCGAGGCGTCCAAGAGACCCAGTACTTC.

The chain couples TRBV19 to TRBJ1-1, with 7 positions matching TRBD1. The germline CDR1 and CDR2 sequences are LNHDA and SQIVND (reference sequence). The V and J ends lost 1 base and 1 base, in that order; junction bases with no gene match: 6. CDR3 size: 16 residues. The CDR3: CASSIGLGTANTEAFF. CDR3 bases: TGTGCCAGTAGTATAGGCCTCGGGACAGCGAACACTGAAGCTTTCTTT.

The chain couples TRBV5-4 to TRBJ1-3, with a tentative D call TRBD1 (6 bases). The germline CDR1 and CDR2 sequences are SGHNT and YYREEE (reference sequence). The CDR3 is made up of 16 amino acids. Trimming left V 3 bases short and J 2 bases short, with 15 bases between. This chain's CDR3 is CASSSRQATTGNTIYF. CDR3 in DNA: TGTGCCAGCAGCTCCCGACAGGCTACGACTGGAAACACCATATATTTT.

The rearrangement links TRBV4-3 to TRBJ2-3, with 11 bases identical to TRBD2. Germline loops: CDR1 LGHNA, CDR2 YSLEER. The CDR3 totals 15 residues. The J segment lost 4 bases and the V segment lost 5 bases, leaving 5 bases of the junction unmatched. The CDR3 reads CASSNSGGAPDTQYF. CDR3 nucleotides: TGCGCCAGCAGCAATAGCGGGGGGGCCCCAGATACGCAGTATTTT.

The J gene is TRBJ2-1, the V gene TRBV5-1; TRBD1 aligns across 9 bases. The CDR3 runs 16 residues. The germline gives CDR1 SGHRS, CDR2 YFSETQ. Trimming at V came to 0 bases and at J to 5 bases, leaving 6 bases not matched to a gene. CDR3 nucleotide sequence: TGCGCCAGCAGCTTGGGAGGGACAGGGAGGAACAATGAGCAGTTCTTC. Translated: CASSLGGTGRNNEQFF.

The chain carries TRBV11-1 and TRBJ2-1; D is undetermined. Germline CDR1 and CDR2: SGHAT and FQDESV (reference sequence). V lost 2 bases and J 4 bases, leaving 9 bases between the germline ends. The CDR3 contains 14 residues. For the CDR3, the DNA is TGTGCCAGCAGCTTAAGTCTAGTTTACAATGAGCAGTTCTTC. Translating gives CASSLSLVYNEQFF.

The chain uses TRBV4-3 and TRBJ1-4; unclear D gene. Germline V gene lookup returns CDR1 LGHNA and CDR2 YSLEER. The CDR3 is 15 amino acids. The V gene lost 4 bases and the J gene lost 8 bases, with 17 bases spanning the gap. CDR3 coding DNA: TGCGCCAGCAGCCCTGAGGTCGAGCGACGGGAAAAACTGTTTTTT. Its translation is CASSPEVERREKLFF.

This clone was seen only a few times. The gene calls are TRBV7-9 and TRBJ1-2; D not certain. Germline loops: CDR1 SEHNR, CDR2 FQNEAQ (reference sequence). The CDR3 runs to 13 residues. The V and J ends lost 2 bases and 7 bases respectively, with 11 bases between them. The CDR3 DNA follows: TGTGCCAGCAGCTTACTAGTTGACGGTGGCTACACCTTC. Amino acid sequence: CASSLLVDGGYTF.